Listed below are T cell receptor beta chains from one sample, sequenced in a study of a mutant IDH1 vaccine in newly diagnosed glioma. TCRdb's copy holds only in-frame clones and misses some; the assay was immunoSEQ multiplex PCR. The sample records tens of thousands of clones, 70% to 85% being singletons. No antigen has been assigned to these receptors. The sample here was PBMCs, taken from a glioma patient whose treatment included an IDH1 peptide vaccine. Receptor source: a young man with glioma. Both conserved end residues are part of each CDR3. The D gene is left open where the match is weak.

j_gene,d_gene,v_gene,CDR3aa
TRBJ1-1,.,TRBV10-3,CAISEYDEAFF
TRBJ2-1,.,TRBV15,CATSRGRALGSYNEQFF
TRBJ1-2,.,TRBV9,CASSAGRVSGGYTF
TRBJ2-1,TRBD2,TRBV7-3,CASSLASGRAAYNEQFF
TRBJ2-1,.,TRBV30,CASMNRSLVKGEQFF
TRBJ2-7,.,TRBV7-9,CASSSPGPLYEQYF
TRBJ2-1,TRBD2,TRBV29-1,CSVRKTSGGYNEQFF
TRBJ1-6,.,TRBV28,CASSGLPAEGSPLHF
TRBJ1-2,.,TRBV19,CASSSTGGRRRYGYTF
TRBJ1-1,.,TRBV19,CATQGMGTTEAFF
TRBJ2-1,TRBD2,TRBV28,CASSIIAGAGGNEQFF